These 8 T cell receptor beta chains came from one sample sequenced in a study of cytomegalovirus exposure and HLA in healthy donors. This PCR relied on a set of 60 Vbeta primers and 13 Jbeta primers. Here immunoSEQ multiplex PCR was the method, and the copy in TCRdb shows in-frame clones only, minus some. The sample contains 100,000 to 150,000 clones, about 62% of which appear only once. Sequences were obtained from PBMCs. These receptors were taken from a woman in her thirties or forties in good health and CMV-seropositive.

The chain employs TRBV2 and TRBJ2-2; 7 bases are shared with TRBD1. Per the germline V gene, CDR1 is SNHLY and CDR2 is FYNNEI. The length of the CDR3 is 16 residues. The junction had 6 bases not matched to a gene; V was cut back by 5 bases and J by 0 bases. The CDR3: CASSRDSPANTGELFF. Written as DNA, the CDR3 is TGTGCCAGCAGTCGGGACAGTCCAGCGAACACCGGGGAGCTGTTTTTT.

The chain links TRBV14 to TRBJ1-1; a possible D gene is TRBD1 (5 bases). V gave up 3 bases and J gave up 4 bases, with 15 bases separating them. This CDR3 region has 15 residues. Per germline, CDR1 SGHDN and CDR2 FVKESK. CDR3 nucleotides: TGTGCCAGCAGCCAGAACCAACACAGGACCACTGAAGCTTTCTTT. Translating it yields CASSQNQHRTTEAFF.

The genes are TRBV15 and TRBJ2-5; tentatively, D is TRBD2 (5 bases). V was cut by 3 bases and J by 5 bases, with 16 bases left in between. The CDR3 runs 15 residues. Germline CDR1 and CDR2: LNHNV and YYDKDF (reference sequence). The CDR3 loop is CATSSTLAGGETQYF. CDR3 DNA sequence: TGTGCCACCAGCAGCACCCTAGCCGGCGGGGAGACCCAGTACTTC.

As concerns this clone: Other DNA sequences in this sample translate to the same CDR3. The chain combines TRBV5-1 with TRBJ2-7; tentatively, D is TRBD1 (5 bases). Per germline, CDR1 SGHRS and CDR2 YFSETQ. The germline V and J ends were trimmed by 0 bases and 1 base, with 5 bases remaining between them. The CDR3 runs 13 residues. Here the CDR3 reads CASSLGQSYEQYF. In DNA, the CDR3 is TGCGCCAGCAGCTTGGGACAGTCCTACGAGCAGTACTTC.

V gene TRBV19 combines with J gene TRBJ2-5, with 14 nucleotides matching TRBD2. V dropped 5 bases and J dropped 4; count of bases not matched to a gene: 6. The CDR3 totals 16 residues. Germline CDR1 LNHDA, CDR2 SQIVND (reference sequence). The CDR3 region is CASSSGLAGGSETQYF. Written as DNA, the CDR3 is TGTGCCAGTAGTTCCGGACTAGCGGGGGGATCAGAGACCCAGTACTTC.

The chain combines TRBV5-5 with TRBJ1-1; 7 bases agree with TRBD1. This CDR3 region has 14 residues. V dropped 3 bases and J dropped 2; count of bases not matched to a gene: 4. Germline lookup yields CDR1 SGHKS and CDR2 YYEKEE (reference sequence). Written as DNA, the CDR3 is TGTGCCAGCAGCTCTTACAGGGGAAACACTGAAGCTTTCTTT. It specifies CASSSYRGNTEAFF.

The chain couples TRBV2 to TRBJ2-1, with 9 bases identical to TRBD2. The CDR3 consists of 14 residues. Per germline, CDR1 SNHLY and CDR2 FYNNEI. With 7 bases clipped from V and 6 bases from J, the junction kept 7 bases outside the gene matches. CDR3 sequence: CASNPGLARNEQFF. Written as DNA, the CDR3 is TGTGCCAGCAATCCGGGACTAGCACGCAATGAGCAGTTCTTC.

The chain joins TRBV2 to TRBJ2-5; D is possibly TRBD2 (6 bases). The CDR3 loop spans 14 amino acids. Germline values: CDR1 SNHLY, CDR2 FYNNEI. V lost 0 bases, J lost 6 bases, and 11 bases lay in between. The DNA of the CDR3 is TGTGCCAGCAGTGAAGCGATCGGGGGAAAGACCCAGTACTTC. It codes for CASSEAIGGKTQYF.